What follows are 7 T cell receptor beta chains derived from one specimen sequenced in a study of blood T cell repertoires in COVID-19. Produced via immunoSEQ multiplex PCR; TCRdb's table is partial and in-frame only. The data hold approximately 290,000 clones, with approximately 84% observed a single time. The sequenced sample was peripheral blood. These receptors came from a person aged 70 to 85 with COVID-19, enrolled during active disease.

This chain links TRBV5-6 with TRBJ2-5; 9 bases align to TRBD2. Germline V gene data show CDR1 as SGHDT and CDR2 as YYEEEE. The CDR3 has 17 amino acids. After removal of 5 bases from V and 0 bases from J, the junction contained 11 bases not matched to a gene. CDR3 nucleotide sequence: TGTGCCAGCAGATCCTTAGCGGGAGACGAAAACCAAGAGACCCAGTACTTC. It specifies CASRSLAGDENQETQYF.

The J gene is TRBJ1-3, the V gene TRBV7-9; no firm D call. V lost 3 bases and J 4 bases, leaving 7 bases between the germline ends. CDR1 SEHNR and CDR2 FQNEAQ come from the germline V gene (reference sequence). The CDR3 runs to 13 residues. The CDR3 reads CASSLAGGNTIYF. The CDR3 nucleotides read TGTGCCAGCAGCTTGGCGGGGGGAAACACCATATATTTT. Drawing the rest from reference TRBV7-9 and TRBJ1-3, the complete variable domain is DTGVSQNPRHKITKRGQNVTFRCDPISEHNRLYWYRQTLGQGPEFLTYFQNEAQLEKSRLLSDRFSAERPKGSFSTLEIQRTEQGDSAMYLCASSLAGGNTIYFGEGSWLTVV.

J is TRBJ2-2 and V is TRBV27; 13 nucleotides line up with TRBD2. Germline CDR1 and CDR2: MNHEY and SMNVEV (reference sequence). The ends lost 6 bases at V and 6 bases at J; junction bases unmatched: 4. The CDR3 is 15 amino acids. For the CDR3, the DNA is TGTGCCAGCAGGTCCACTAGCGGGAGGGCCGGGGAGCTGTTTTTT. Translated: CASRSTSGRAGELFF.

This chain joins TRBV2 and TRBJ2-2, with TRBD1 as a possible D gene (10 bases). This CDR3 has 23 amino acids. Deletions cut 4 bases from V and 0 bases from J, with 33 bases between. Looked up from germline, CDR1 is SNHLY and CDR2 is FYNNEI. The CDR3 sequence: CASSGTGGRGWLAGLTNTGELFF. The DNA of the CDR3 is TGTGCCAGCAGTGGGACAGGGGGACGGGGGTGGCTAGCGGGGCTCACGAACACCGGGGAGCTGTTTTTT.

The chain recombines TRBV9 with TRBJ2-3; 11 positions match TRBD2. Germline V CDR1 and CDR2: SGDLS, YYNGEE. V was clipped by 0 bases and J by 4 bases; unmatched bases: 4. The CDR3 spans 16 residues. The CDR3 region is CASSVGVSGGADTQYF. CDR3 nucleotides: TGTGCCAGCAGCGTAGGGGTTAGCGGGGGGGCAGATACGCAGTATTTT.

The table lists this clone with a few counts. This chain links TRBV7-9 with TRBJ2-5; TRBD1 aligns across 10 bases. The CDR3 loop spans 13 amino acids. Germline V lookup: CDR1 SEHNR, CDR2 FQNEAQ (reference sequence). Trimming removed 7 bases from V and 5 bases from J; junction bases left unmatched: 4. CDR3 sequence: CASTTGGWETQYF. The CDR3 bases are TGTGCCAGCACGACAGGGGGCTGGGAGACCCAGTACTTC.

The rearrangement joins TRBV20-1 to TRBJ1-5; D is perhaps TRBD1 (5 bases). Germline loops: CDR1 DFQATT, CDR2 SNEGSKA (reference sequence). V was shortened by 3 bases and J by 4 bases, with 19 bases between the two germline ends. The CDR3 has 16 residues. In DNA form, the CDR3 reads TGCAGTGCTAGTTTGGCAGGGACTTGGTTAAATCAGCCCCAGCATTTT. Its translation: CSASLAGTWLNQPQHF.